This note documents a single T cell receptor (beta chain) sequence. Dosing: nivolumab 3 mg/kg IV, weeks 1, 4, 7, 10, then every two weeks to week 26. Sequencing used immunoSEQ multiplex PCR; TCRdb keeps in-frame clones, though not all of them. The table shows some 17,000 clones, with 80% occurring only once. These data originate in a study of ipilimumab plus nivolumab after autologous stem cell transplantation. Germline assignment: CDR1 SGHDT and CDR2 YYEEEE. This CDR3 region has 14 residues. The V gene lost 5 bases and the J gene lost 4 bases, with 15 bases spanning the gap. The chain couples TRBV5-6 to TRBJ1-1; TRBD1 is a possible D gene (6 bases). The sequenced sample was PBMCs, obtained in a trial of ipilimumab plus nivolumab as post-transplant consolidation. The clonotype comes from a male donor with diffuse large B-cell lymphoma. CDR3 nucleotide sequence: TGTGCCAGCAGTGGGGACATTGGCGGCACTGAAGCTTTCTTT. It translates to CASSGDIGGTEAFF.